The 3 T cell receptor beta chains below come from one sample, sequenced in a study of cytomegalovirus exposure and HLA in healthy donors. PCR was performed using 60 Vbeta and 13 Jbeta primers. Here immunoSEQ multiplex PCR was the method, and the copy in TCRdb shows in-frame clones only, minus some. The table shows fewer than 150,000 clones, with about 85% occurring only once. Source material: PBMCs. The source is a man in his fifties or sixties in good health and CMV-seronegative.

This chain uses TRBV28 with TRBJ1-4, with D hard to call. The germline CDR1 and CDR2 sequences are MDHEN and SYDVKM. This CDR3 region has 13 residues. V was trimmed by 2 bases and J by 8 bases, leaving 9 bases between them. The CDR3: CASSLGLREKLFF. CDR3 nucleotides: TGTGCCAGCAGTTTAGGCCTTCGCGAAAAACTGTTTTTT.

About this clone itself: The junction shows a germline mismatch at one end, possibly a read error. The chain couples TRBV7-9 to TRBJ2-7, with TRBD2 matching over 7 bases. Germline V CDR1 and CDR2: SEHNR, FQNEAQ (reference sequence). The CDR3 is 17 residues long. CDR3 residues: CSSSPSGGGGGTYEQYF. Written as DNA, the CDR3 is TGTTCCAGCAGCCCCTCTGGTGGGGGGGGAGGAACCTACGAGCAGTACTTC.

The gene calls are TRBV6-1 and TRBJ1-5, with 8 positions matching TRBD1. CDR1 and CDR2 (germline): MNHNS, SASEGT. V shed 4 bases, J shed 2 bases, and the junction held 7 bases outside the gene matches. The CDR3 runs 16 residues. Written as DNA, the CDR3 is TGTGCCAGCAGTGCCCTGGTGACAGGGGGCAATCAGCCCCAGCATTTT. This sequence encodes CASSALVTGGNQPQHF.